Following are 20 T cell receptor beta chains from one sample sequenced in a study of blood T cell repertoires in COVID-19. Profiled with immunoSEQ multiplex PCR; TCRdb holds only in-frame clones, not every one. The sample lists approximately 250,000 clones, around nine tenths occurring once. Sequencing used PBMCs or T cells enriched from blood (not recorded which). Receptors were obtained from a woman aged 55-70 years in a cohort exposed to, infected with or recovered from COVID-19 (not recorded which).

The chain carries TRBV7-2 and TRBJ2-1; 7 positions agree with TRBD1. J gave up 4 bases and V 5 bases, and 2 bases lay outside the gene matches. Germline V gene sequence: CDR1 SGHTA, CDR2 FQGNSA. The CDR3 loop spans 13 amino acids. The CDR3 nucleotides read TGTGCCAGCAGCCGGGGACAGTACAATGAGCAGTTCTTC. It yields the protein CASSRGQYNEQFF.

This rearrangement joins TRBV10-1 to TRBJ2-1; D is unresolved. The CDR3 sequence is 21 residues long. CDR1 and CDR2 (germline): WNHNN, SYGVQD (reference sequence). Trimming took off 0 bases at V and 3 bases at J, with 27 bases between the two ends. The CDR3 sequence: CASSESFPAILHPAIYNEQFF. Written as DNA, the CDR3 is TGCGCCAGCAGTGAGTCCTTCCCGGCCATACTACACCCAGCTATCTACAATGAGCAGTTCTTC.

The chain couples TRBV7-9 to TRBJ2-1, with 7 bases fitting TRBD2. Germline trimming cut 5 bases from V and 6 bases from J; bases unmatched to any gene: 10. The CDR3 spans 15 residues. From germline, CDR1 is SEHNR and CDR2 FQNEAQ (reference sequence). The CDR3 region has the DNA TGTGCCAGCAGCCCAAGCGGGAAAGGGGCCAATGAGCAGTTCTTC. This gives the protein CASSPSGKGANEQFF. Filled out from reference TRBV7-9 and TRBJ2-1, the complete variable domain reads DTGVSQNPRHKITKRGQNVTFRCDPISEHNRLYWYRQTLGQGPEFLTYFQNEAQLEKSRLLSDRFSAERPKGSFSTLEIQRTEQGDSAMYLCASSPSGKGANEQFFGPGTRLTVL.

A few counts support this clone. The J gene is TRBJ2-1, the V gene TRBV19, with TRBD1 identical over 8 bases. The trim removed 3 bases at V and 7 bases at J, leaving 14 bases unmatched. The germline V gene encodes CDR1 LNHDA and CDR2 SQIVND (reference sequence). The CDR3 sequence is 17 residues long. CDR3 coding DNA: TGTGCCAGTAGTATCTCGTCAGGGGGCGCCCGTAAGAATGAGCAGTTCTTC. It codes for CASSISSGGARKNEQFF.

This chain joins TRBV7-2 and TRBJ2-1, with TRBD2 matching over 10 bases. V lost 1 base to trimming and J lost 7 bases; unmatched junction nucleotides: 13. From germline, CDR1 is SGHTA and CDR2 FQGNSA. The CDR3 consists of 18 residues. The CDR3: CASSLGWGSGRIGNEQFF. The CDR3 region has the DNA TGTGCCAGCAGCTTAGGCTGGGGTAGCGGGAGGATCGGAAATGAGCAGTTCTTC.

The rearrangement uses TRBV3-1 (or the pseudogene TRBV3-2) and TRBJ2-7, with TRBD1 identical over 9 bases. CDR3 length: 16 residues. Germline loops: CDR1 LGHDT, CDR2 YNNKEL (reference sequence). V trimming: 3 bases; J trimming: 2 bases; junction bases outside the gene matches: 8. CDR3 coding DNA: TGTGCCAGCAGCCAGTCCCCGGGACAGGGCCCCTACGAGCAGTACTTC. It codes for CASSQSPGQGPYEQYF.

The J gene is TRBJ2-7, the V gene TRBV11-2; a weak D match, TRBD2 (5 bases). In germline, CDR1 is SGHAT, CDR2 FQNNGV. This CDR3 has 12 amino acids. V was trimmed by 5 bases and J by 4 bases, leaving 9 bases between them. The CDR3 sequence is CASSRTRYEQYF. The CDR3 DNA reads as TGTGCCAGCAGCCGGACTCGATACGAGCAGTACTTC.

The V gene is TRBV28, the J gene TRBJ2-5; 8 bases align to TRBD1. The CDR3 sequence is 14 residues long. Trimming took 3 bases from V and 5 from J; bases not matched to a gene: 5. Germline assignment: CDR1 MDHEN and CDR2 SYDVKM. The CDR3 DNA follows: TGTGCCAGCAGTTTGCAGGGGGCGGTGGAGACCCAGTACTTC. This gives the protein CASSLQGAVETQYF. Variable domain in full (rest from reference TRBV28 and TRBJ2-5): DVKVTQSSRYLVKRTGEKVFLECVQDMDHENMFWYRQDPGLGLRLIYFSYDVKMKEKGDIPEGYSVSREKKERFSLILESASTNQTSMYLCASSLQGAVETQYFGPGTRLLVL.

The chain couples TRBV30 to TRBJ2-1; D remains unclear. This CDR3 is 15 amino acids long. CDR1 and CDR2 (germline): GTSNPN, SVGIG (reference sequence). Trimming removed 1 base from V and 0 bases from J, with 10 bases in between. The CDR3 here is CAWSGLRSSYNEQFF. CDR3 bases: TGTGCCTGGAGTGGGCTCCGGAGCTCCTACAATGAGCAGTTCTTC.

The V call is TRBV2, the J call TRBJ1-2, with TRBD1 matching 9 bases. Germline V gene lookup returns CDR1 SNHLY and CDR2 FYNNEI. With V trimmed by 6 bases and J by 3 bases, 8 bases remained unmatched. The length of the CDR3 is 15 residues. The CDR3 nucleotides read TGTGCCAGCAGACGTAACAGGGGGCAGGACTATGGCTACACCTTC. Its protein is CASRRNRGQDYGYTF.

The CDR3 nucleotides read TGTGCCAGCAGTTACAAGTCCGCGGGAGGGGTGTACATTCAGTACTTC. As protein: CASSYKSAGGVYIQYF. The chain employs TRBV6-2 or TRBV6-3 and TRBJ2-4, with 9 bases identical to TRBD2. Germline CDR1 reads MNHEY; CDR2 reads SVGEGT. With 2 bases clipped from V and 8 bases from J, the junction kept 10 bases outside the gene matches. This CDR3 spans 16 amino acids.

V usage is TRBV4-2 and J usage is TRBJ2-7; TRBD1 matches 7 bases. The CDR3 length is 15 residues. In germline, CDR1 is LGHNA, CDR2 YNFKEQ. The V segment lost 4 bases and the J segment 2 bases; nucleotides outside the gene matches: 8. This CDR3 reads CASSPRGTITYEQYF. The CDR3 region has the DNA TGTGCCAGCAGCCCCAGGGGGACCATTACCTACGAGCAGTACTTC.

The chain recombines TRBV28 with TRBJ1-6; D is unresolved. This CDR3 region has 15 residues. Looked up from germline, CDR1 is MDHEN and CDR2 is SYDVKM. The germline V and J ends were trimmed by 5 bases and 6 bases, with 14 bases remaining between them. The CDR3 region is CASSPVQNFNSPLHF. CDR3 bases: TGTGCCAGCAGTCCAGTGCAGAATTTTAATTCACCCCTCCACTTT.

Here the CDR3 reads CASSSLTWDRDHTEAFF. The CDR3, as DNA: TGTGCCAGCAGCTCCTTAACTTGGGACAGGGATCACACTGAAGCTTTCTTT. This chain joins TRBV7-9 and TRBJ1-1; TRBD1 aligns across 9 bases. The V segment lost 4 bases and the J segment 3 bases; nucleotides outside the gene matches: 12. The CDR3 totals 17 residues. Germline CDR1 reads SEHNR; CDR2 reads FQNEAQ (reference sequence).

The J gene is TRBJ2-1, the V gene TRBV14, with D perhaps TRBD1 (5 bases). The V end lost 3 bases, the J end lost 7 bases, and 13 bases lay between the germline ends. CDR3 length: 14 residues. CDR1 is SGHDN and CDR2 is FVKESK in the germline V gene. The CDR3 loop is CASSHVIGVNEQFF. In DNA, the CDR3 is TGTGCCAGCAGCCATGTCATAGGGGTAAATGAGCAGTTCTTC.

V and J are TRBV5-4 and TRBJ2-7; 11 bases fit TRBD1. Germline V lookup: CDR1 SGHNT, CDR2 YYREEE (reference sequence). The CDR3 extends over 15 amino acids. V was pared by 4 bases and J by 6 bases, with 9 bases of the junction left unmatched. For the CDR3, the DNA is TGTGCCAGCAGCCCGGGACAGGGGGGTGCGGGCGAGCAGTACTTC. Its protein product is CASSPGQGGAGEQYF. Based on the CDR3 plus reference TRBV5-4 and TRBJ2-7, the full variable domain is ETGVTQSPTHLIKTRGQQVTLRCSSQSGHNTVSWYQQALGQGPQFIFQYYREEENGRGNFPPRFSGLQFPNYSSELNVNALELDDSALYLCASSPGQGGAGEQYFGPGTRLTVT.

V gene TRBV30 combines with J gene TRBJ2-1; 7 bases are shared with TRBD1. V lost 4 bases to trimming and J lost 0 bases; unmatched junction nucleotides: 3. The CDR3 is made up of 14 amino acids. Germline V gene lookup returns CDR1 GTSNPN and CDR2 SVGIG (reference sequence). CDR3 loop: CAWKQGSSYNEQFF. CDR3 bases: TGTGCCTGGAAACAGGGGAGCTCCTACAATGAGCAGTTCTTC.

The rearrangement uses TRBV29-1 and TRBJ2-1; tentatively, D is TRBD2 (5 bases). V gave up 7 bases and J gave up 0 bases, with 7 bases separating them. The CDR3 has 12 residues. Germline assignment: CDR1 SQVTM and CDR2 ANQGSEA. The CDR3 here is CSADYSYNEQFF. In nucleotides, the CDR3 is TGCAGCGCTGACTACTCCTACAATGAGCAGTTCTTC.

J is TRBJ2-5 and V is TRBV5-1; 8 bases match TRBD2. Per germline, CDR1 SGHRS and CDR2 YFSETQ. Unmatched junction bases numbered 7, after V lost 4 bases and J lost 2 bases. This CDR3 is built from 15 residues. Written as DNA, the CDR3 is TGCGCCAGCAGCCGTCTAGCGGGTTTACAAGAGACCCAGTACTTC. Its translation: CASSRLAGLQETQYF.

The V and J genes are TRBV28 and TRBJ2-7, with a possible D match to TRBD2 (6 bases). The germline CDR1 and CDR2 sequences are MDHEN and SYDVKM. The V and J ends lost 3 bases and 2 bases respectively, with 11 bases between them. The CDR3 is 14 residues long. CDR3 residues: CASSLGGPTYEQYF. The CDR3 DNA reads as TGTGCCAGCAGTTTGGGGGGACCGACCTACGAGCAGTACTTC. Supplemented by reference TRBV28 and TRBJ2-7, the full variable domain reads DVKVTQSSRYLVKRTGEKVFLECVQDMDHENMFWYRQDPGLGLRLIYFSYDVKMKEKGDIPEGYSVSREKKERFSLILESASTNQTSMYLCASSLGGPTYEQYFGPGTRLTVT.